This T cell receptor (beta chain) emerged from a study of control samples from healthy donors and cancer patients. This table comes from immunoSEQ multiplex PCR, and its TCRdb copy is limited to in-frame clones, with some not included. Of about 150,000 clones listed, under 90% are singletons. Per the germline V gene, CDR1 is SQVTM and CDR2 is ANQGSEA. The CDR3 is made up of 15 amino acids. The chain links TRBV29-1 to TRBJ1-1, with 7 bases identical to TRBD1. The receptor comes from a man under 40 in good health. The sequencing input was blood. The CDR3 region has the DNA TGCACCCTCCTCTCCGGTAAGGGGGCGAACACTGAAGCTTTCTTT. The encoded protein is CTLLSGKGANTEAFF.